This TCR beta chain was recovered during a study of T cell changes during pregnancy in multiple sclerosis. Germline CDR1 reads MNHEY; CDR2 reads SVGAGI. The length of the CDR3 is 15 residues. Trimming removed 0 bases from V and 5 bases from J; junction bases left unmatched: 4. This table comes from immunoSEQ multiplex PCR, and its TCRdb copy is limited to in-frame clones, with some not included. The sample holds about 68,000 clones, around nine tenths seen once. V is TRBV6-5 and J is TRBJ2-4; 7 bases fit TRBD2. The material sequenced was peripheral blood, taken in the third trimester of pregnancy. This clonotype was obtained from a female donor with multiple sclerosis, enrolled in a pregnancy study. For the CDR3, the DNA is TGTGCCAGCAGTTACTCGGGGCTAGCGGAAAACATTCAGTACTTC. This sequence encodes CASSYSGLAENIQYF.